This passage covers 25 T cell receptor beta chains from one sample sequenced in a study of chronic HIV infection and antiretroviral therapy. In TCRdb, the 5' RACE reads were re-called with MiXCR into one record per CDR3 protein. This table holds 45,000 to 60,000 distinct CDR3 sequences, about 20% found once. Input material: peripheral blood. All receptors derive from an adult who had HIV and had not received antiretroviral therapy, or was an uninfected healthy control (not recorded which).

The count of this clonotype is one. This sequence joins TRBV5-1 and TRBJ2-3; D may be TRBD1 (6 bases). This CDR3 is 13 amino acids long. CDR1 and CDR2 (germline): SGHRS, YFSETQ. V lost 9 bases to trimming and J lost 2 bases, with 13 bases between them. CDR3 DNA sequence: TGCGCCACCAGATGGACAGTCACAGATACGCAGTATTTT. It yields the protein CATRWTVTDTQYF.

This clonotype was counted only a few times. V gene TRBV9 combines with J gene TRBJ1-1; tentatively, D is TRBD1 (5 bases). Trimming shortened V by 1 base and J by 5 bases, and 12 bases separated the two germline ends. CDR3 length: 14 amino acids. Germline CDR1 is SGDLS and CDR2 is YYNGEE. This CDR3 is CASSVLGGKTEAFF. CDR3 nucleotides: TGTGCCAGCAGCGTACTGGGGGGAAAGACTGAAGCTTTCTTT.

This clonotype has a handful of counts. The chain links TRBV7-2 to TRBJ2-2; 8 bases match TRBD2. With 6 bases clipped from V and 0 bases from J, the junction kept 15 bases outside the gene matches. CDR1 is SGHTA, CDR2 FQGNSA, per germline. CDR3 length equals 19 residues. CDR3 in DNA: TGTGCCAGCAGTCACGCGAGCGGCGGGAGGACCACGAACACCGGGGAGCTGTTTTTT. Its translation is CASSHASGGRTTNTGELFF.

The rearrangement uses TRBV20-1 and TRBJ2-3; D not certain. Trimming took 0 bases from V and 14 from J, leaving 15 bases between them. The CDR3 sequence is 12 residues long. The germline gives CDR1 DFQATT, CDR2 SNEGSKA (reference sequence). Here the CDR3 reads CSARDLRTVSYF. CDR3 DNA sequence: TGCAGTGCTAGAGATTTAAGAACCGTTTCGTATTTT.

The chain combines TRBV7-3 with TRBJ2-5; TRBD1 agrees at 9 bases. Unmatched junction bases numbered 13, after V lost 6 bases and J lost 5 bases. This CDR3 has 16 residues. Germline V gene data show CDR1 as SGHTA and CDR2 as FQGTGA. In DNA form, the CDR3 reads TGTGCCAGCAGTCGAGAGGGAGGACAGGGGTCGGAGACCCAGTACTTC. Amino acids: CASSREGGQGSETQYF.

CDR3 coding DNA: TGCGCCAGCAGCCCTTCTCCGGGGTTCACGGGTTTTCAGTACTTC. It is translated as CASSPSPGFTGFQYF. V usage is TRBV4-1 and J usage is TRBJ2-4, with D perhaps TRBD2 (5 bases). The CDR3 length is 15 residues. The germline V gene has CDR1 MGHRA and CDR2 YSYEKL. V was trimmed by 4 bases and J by 11 bases, leaving 21 bases between them.

The CDR3 spells CASSLSVRDRGRLGTEAFF. CDR3 coding DNA: TGTGCCAGCAGTTTATCCGTTCGGGACAGGGGGCGCCTGGGCACTGAAGCTTTCTTT. The rearrangement uses TRBV27 and TRBJ1-1; 12 bases are shared with TRBD1. Trimming at V came to 0 bases and at J to 4 bases, leaving 12 bases not matched to a gene. This CDR3 has 19 residues. Germline CDR1 is MNHEY and CDR2 is SMNVEV (reference sequence).

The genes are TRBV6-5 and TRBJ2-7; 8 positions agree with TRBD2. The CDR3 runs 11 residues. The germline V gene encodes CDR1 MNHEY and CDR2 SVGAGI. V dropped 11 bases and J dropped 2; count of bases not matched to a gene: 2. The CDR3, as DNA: TGTGCCTCAGCGGGAGCCTACGAGCAGTACTTC. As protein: CASAGAYEQYF.

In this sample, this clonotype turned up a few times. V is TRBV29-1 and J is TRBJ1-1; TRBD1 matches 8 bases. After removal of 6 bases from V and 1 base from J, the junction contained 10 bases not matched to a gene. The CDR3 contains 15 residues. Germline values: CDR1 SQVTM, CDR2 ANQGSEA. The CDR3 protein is CSVGQGLRSNTEAFF. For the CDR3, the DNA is TGCAGCGTAGGACAGGGACTTAGATCGAACACTGAAGCTTTCTTT.

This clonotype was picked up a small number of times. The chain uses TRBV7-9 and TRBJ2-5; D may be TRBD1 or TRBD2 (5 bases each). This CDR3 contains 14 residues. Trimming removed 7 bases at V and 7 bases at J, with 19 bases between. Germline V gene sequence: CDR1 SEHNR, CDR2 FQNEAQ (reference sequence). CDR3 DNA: TGTGCCAGCACCCGGGACCGGTCCCAGGCGACCCAGTACTTC. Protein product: CASTRDRSQATQYF.

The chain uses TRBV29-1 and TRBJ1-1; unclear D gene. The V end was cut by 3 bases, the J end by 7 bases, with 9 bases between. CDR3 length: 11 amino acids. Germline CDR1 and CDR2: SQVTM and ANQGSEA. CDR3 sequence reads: CSVDNTGEAFF. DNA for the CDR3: TGCAGCGTTGATAATACGGGTGAAGCTTTCTTT.

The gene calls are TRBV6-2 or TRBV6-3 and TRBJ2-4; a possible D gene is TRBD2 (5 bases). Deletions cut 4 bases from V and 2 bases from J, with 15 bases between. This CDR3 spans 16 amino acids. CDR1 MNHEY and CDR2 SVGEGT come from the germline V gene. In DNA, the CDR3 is TGTGCCAGCAGTTCCGAGGGCCTTCATCCCAAAAACATTCAGTACTTC. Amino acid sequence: CASSSEGLHPKNIQYF.

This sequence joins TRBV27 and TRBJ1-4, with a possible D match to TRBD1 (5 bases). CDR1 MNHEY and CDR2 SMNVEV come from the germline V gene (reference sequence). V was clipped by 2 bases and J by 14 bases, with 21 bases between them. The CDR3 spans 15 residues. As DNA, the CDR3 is TGTGCCAGCAGTTTAAACGTTCCGGGACCTAGGAGTCTGTTTTTT. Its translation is CASSLNVPGPRSLFF.

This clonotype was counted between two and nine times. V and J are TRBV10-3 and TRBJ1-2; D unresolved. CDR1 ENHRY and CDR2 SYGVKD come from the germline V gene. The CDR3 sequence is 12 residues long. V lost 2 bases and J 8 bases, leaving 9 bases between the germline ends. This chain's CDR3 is CAISENDLGYTF. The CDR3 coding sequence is TGTGCCATCAGTGAGAACGATTTGGGCTACACCTTC.

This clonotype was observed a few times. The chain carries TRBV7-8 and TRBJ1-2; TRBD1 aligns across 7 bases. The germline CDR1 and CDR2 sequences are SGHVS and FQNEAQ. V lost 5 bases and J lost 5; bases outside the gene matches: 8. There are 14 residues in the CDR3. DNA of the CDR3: TGTGCCAGCAGCCCTACAGGGGCTCGGTATGGCTACACCTTC. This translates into CASSPTGARYGYTF.

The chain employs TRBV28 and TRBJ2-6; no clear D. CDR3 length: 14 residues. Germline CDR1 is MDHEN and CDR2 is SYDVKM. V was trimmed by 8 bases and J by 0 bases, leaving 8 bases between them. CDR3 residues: CASLTISGANVLTF. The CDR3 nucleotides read TGTGCCAGCCTCACTATCTCTGGGGCCAACGTCCTGACTTTC. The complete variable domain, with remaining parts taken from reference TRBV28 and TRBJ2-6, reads DVKVTQSSRYLVKRTGEKVFLECVQDMDHENMFWYRQDPGLGLRLIYFSYDVKMKEKGDIPEGYSVSREKKERFSLILESASTNQTSMYLCASLTISGANVLTFGAGSRLTVL.

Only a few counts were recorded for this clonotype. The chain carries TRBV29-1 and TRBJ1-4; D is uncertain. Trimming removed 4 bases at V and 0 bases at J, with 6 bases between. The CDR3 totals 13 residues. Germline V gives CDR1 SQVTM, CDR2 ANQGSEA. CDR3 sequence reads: CSVGGATNEKLFF. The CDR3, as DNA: TGCAGCGTTGGGGGTGCAACTAATGAAAAACTGTTTTTT.

CDR3 in DNA: TGTGCCAGCAGTGAGTTTGGGACAGGAAGGCAGTACTTC. This codes for CASSEFGTGRQYF. V usage is TRBV2 and J usage is TRBJ2-7; 8 nucleotides line up with TRBD1. V trimming: 3 bases; J trimming: 9 bases; junction bases outside the gene matches: 7. The germline gives CDR1 SNHLY, CDR2 FYNNEI. This CDR3 region has 13 residues.

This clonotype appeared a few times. This chain's CDR3 is CATSDPGRNSEAFF. CDR3 coding DNA: TGTGCCACCAGTGATCCGGGACGGAATAGTGAAGCTTTCTTT. The chain links TRBV24-1 to TRBJ1-1; TRBD1 is a possible D gene (5 bases). The CDR3 contains 14 residues. The germline gives CDR1 KGHDR, CDR2 SFDVKD. Trimming stripped 3 bases from V and 7 bases from J, with 14 bases between.

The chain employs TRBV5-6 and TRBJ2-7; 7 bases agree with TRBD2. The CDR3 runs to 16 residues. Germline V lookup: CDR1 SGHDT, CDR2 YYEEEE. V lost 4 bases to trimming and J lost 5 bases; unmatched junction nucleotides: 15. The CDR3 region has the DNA TGTGCCAGCAGCCCCGCTATAACGAGCGGGATCGACGAGCAGTACTTC. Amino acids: CASSPAITSGIDEQYF.

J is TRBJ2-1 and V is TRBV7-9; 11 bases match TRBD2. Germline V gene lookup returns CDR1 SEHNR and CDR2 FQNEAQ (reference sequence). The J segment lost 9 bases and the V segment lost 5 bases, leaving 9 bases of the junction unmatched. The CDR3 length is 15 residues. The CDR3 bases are TGTGCCAGCAGCGTTAGCGGGAGGGCCAAGGGTGAGCAGTTCTTC. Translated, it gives CASSVSGRAKGEQFF.

The CDR3 loop is CASSPGLSYGYTF. The CDR3 region has the DNA TGTGCCAGCAGCCCAGGGCTGAGCTATGGCTACACCTTC. This sequence joins TRBV12-3 or TRBV12-4 and TRBJ1-2; D possibly corresponds to TRBD1 (5 bases). With 6 bases removed from V and 4 bases from J, the gap between germline ends came to 12 bases. The CDR3 consists of 13 residues.

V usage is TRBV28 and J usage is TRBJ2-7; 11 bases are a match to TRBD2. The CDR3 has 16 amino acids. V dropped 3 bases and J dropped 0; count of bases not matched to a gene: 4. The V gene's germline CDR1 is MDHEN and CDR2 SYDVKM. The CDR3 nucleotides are TGTGCCAGCAGTTTGACTAGCGGGATGTCCTCCTACGAGCAGTACTTC. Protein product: CASSLTSGMSSYEQYF.

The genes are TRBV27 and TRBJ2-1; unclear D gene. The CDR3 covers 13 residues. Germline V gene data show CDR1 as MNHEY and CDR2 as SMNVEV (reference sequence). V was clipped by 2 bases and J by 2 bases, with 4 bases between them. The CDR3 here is CASSLLAYNEQFF. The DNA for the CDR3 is TGTGCCAGCAGTTTACTGGCCTACAATGAGCAGTTCTTC.

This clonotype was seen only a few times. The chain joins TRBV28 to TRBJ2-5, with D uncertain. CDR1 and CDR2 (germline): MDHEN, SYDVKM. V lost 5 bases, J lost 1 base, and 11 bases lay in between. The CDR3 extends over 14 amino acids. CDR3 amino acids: CASSAKWGQETQYF. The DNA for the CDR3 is TGTGCCAGCAGTGCCAAGTGGGGCCAAGAGACCCAGTACTTC.